Listed here are 16 T cell receptor beta chains from one sample, sequenced in a study of CD8 T cells in Susac syndrome (dated by TCRdb to 2018 to 2020). The method behind the library was the immunoSEQ multiplex PCR assay. RNA was extracted with the RNeasy kit and about 0.5 to 1 ug was reverse transcribed using random hexamers. In TCRdb, the public reads were trimmed at Q25 with fastp and aligned with MiXCR, with productive beta chains retained. Duplicate CDR3 protein sequences are folded into a single record with the most common DNA and genes. Here the sample has 200,000 to 250,000 distinct CDR3 sequences; 92% occur a single time. The ten largest clonotypes hold about 0.12% of the sample. Sequencing was done on a sample of CD8+ T cells from PBMCs. The source is a human donor with multiple sclerosis.

Concerning this clonotype itself: One end of the junction is discordant with germline, which a read error may explain. The chain has TRBV7-9 and TRBJ2-7; D is unresolved. Germline CDR1 is SEHNR and CDR2 is FQNEAQ (reference sequence). CDR3 length: 14 amino acids. The CDR3 DNA sequence: TGTGCCAGCAGCTTAGAGGGCAGCTCCTACGAGCAGCACTTC. Translating gives CASSLEGSSYEQHF.

CDR3 DNA: TGTGCCACCAGTGATCCCACAGGGGGGACAGAGACCCAGTACTTC. Protein: CATSDPTGGTETQYF. V gene TRBV24-1 combines with J gene TRBJ2-5; TRBD1 matches 8 bases. Trimming removed 3 bases from V and 4 bases from J; junction bases left unmatched: 6. CDR1 is KGHDR, CDR2 SFDVKD, per germline. This CDR3 spans 15 amino acids.

The chain combines TRBV27 with TRBJ2-7; perhaps TRBD1 as D (6 bases). Germline V gene sequence: CDR1 MNHEY, CDR2 SMNVEV (reference sequence). CDR3 length: 14 residues. V was trimmed by 5 bases and J by 3 bases, leaving 14 bases between them. As DNA, the CDR3 is TGTGCCAGCAGTCCCACAGGGTATCTCTACGAGCAGTACTTC. This codes for CASSPTGYLYEQYF.

This chain links TRBV7-2 with TRBJ2-1, with D perhaps matching TRBD2 (5 bases). The CDR3 has 11 residues. From germline, CDR1 is SGHTA and CDR2 FQGNSA. V was cut by 6 bases and J by 14 bases, with 14 bases left in between. This CDR3 reads CASSPSGKEFF. The CDR3 coding sequence is TGTGCCAGCAGTCCATCGGGGAAGGAGTTCTTC.

The chain uses TRBV9 and TRBJ2-7; D uncertain. V was pared by 5 bases and J by 7 bases, with 13 bases between. The CDR3 loop spans 12 amino acids. CDR1 and CDR2 from the germline V gene are SGDLS and YYNGEE. CDR3 nucleotide sequence: TGTGCCAGCAGTGGGCGTAACAAGGAGCAGTACTTC. Residues: CASSGRNKEQYF.

The chain carries TRBV15 and TRBJ2-1; D gene ambiguous. Trimming took off 2 bases at V and 8 bases at J, with 16 bases between the two ends. This CDR3 region has 15 residues. Germline V gene sequence: CDR1 LNHNV, CDR2 YYDKDF (reference sequence). CDR3 sequence: CATSRPGVGWDEQFF. The DNA for the CDR3 is TGTGCCACCAGCAGACCTGGTGTGGGGTGGGATGAGCAGTTCTTC.

The rearrangement joins TRBV12-3 or TRBV12-4 to TRBJ1-3; maybe TRBD1 (5 bases). The length of the CDR3 is 15 residues. Trimming removed 5 bases at V and 2 bases at J, with 13 bases between. CDR3 protein: CASSAPGRTGNTIYF. CDR3 nucleotides: TGTGCCAGCAGTGCCCCAGGGAGGACTGGAAACACCATATATTTT.

This chain joins TRBV7-9 and TRBJ1-4, with 7 bases identical to TRBD1. The CDR3 length is 15 residues. Germline V lookup: CDR1 SEHNR, CDR2 FQNEAQ (reference sequence). The trim removed 5 bases at V and 5 bases at J, leaving 8 bases unmatched. The CDR3 nucleotides are TGTGCCAGCAGCGGACTAAGGGGGCTGAATGAAAAACTGTTTTTT. It encodes CASSGLRGLNEKLFF.

The gene calls are TRBV20-1 and TRBJ2-1; D uncertain. The CDR3 totals 16 residues. V lost 6 bases to trimming and J lost 4 bases, with 22 bases between them. Germline-derived CDR1 and CDR2 are DFQATT and SNEGSKA (reference sequence). The CDR3 here is CSARPNPGRPYNEQFF. CDR3 sequence (DNA): TGCAGTGCCAGACCCAACCCAGGACGGCCATACAATGAGCAGTTCTTC.

The CDR3 sequence is CSVEAGGFSEGETQYF. Here the CDR3 DNA reads TGCAGCGTTGAAGCCGGGGGTTTTTCGGAGGGGGAGACCCAGTACTTC. This chain links TRBV29-1 with TRBJ2-5, with a tentative D call TRBD2 (6 bases). This CDR3 comprises 16 residues. V lost 1 base, J lost 5 bases, and 20 bases lay in between. The germline gives CDR1 SQVTM, CDR2 ANQGSEA.

This chain links TRBV13 with TRBJ1-1; 10 bases line up with TRBD1. The CDR3 covers 14 residues. Germline-derived CDR1 and CDR2 are PRHDT and FYEKMQ (reference sequence). V was clipped by 5 bases and J by 6 bases; unmatched bases: 6. The CDR3 loop reads CASSPGTGVPEAFF. The CDR3 nucleotides read TGTGCCAGCAGCCCCGGGACAGGGGTTCCTGAAGCTTTCTTT. The variable domain in full, with the rest retrieved from reference TRBV13 and TRBJ1-1, is AAGVIQSPRHLIKEKRETATLKCYPIPRHDTVYWYQQGPGQDPQFLISFYEKMQSDKGSIPDRFSAQQFSDYHSELNMSSLELGDSALYFCASSPGTGVPEAFFGQGTRLTVV.

This rearrangement joins TRBV30 to TRBJ1-1; D is perhaps TRBD1 (6 bases). The CDR3 extends over 15 amino acids. Trimming removed 2 bases at V and 5 bases at J, with 18 bases between. Germline CDR1 GTSNPN, CDR2 SVGIG (reference sequence). The CDR3 loop reads CAWSPTRGPGTEAFF. CDR3 sequence (DNA): TGTGCCTGGAGTCCTACCCGGGGGCCCGGGACTGAAGCTTTCTTT. Combining the CDR3 with reference TRBV30 and TRBJ1-1 gives the whole variable domain SQTIHQWPATLVQPVGSPLSLECTVEGTSNPNLYWYRQAAGRGLQLLFYSVGIGQISSEVPQNLSASRPQDRQFILSSKKLLLSDSGFYLCAWSPTRGPGTEAFFGQGTRLTVV.

Points on this clonotype: Its ends do not fully match the called genes, so a read error is possible. J is TRBJ2-5 and V is TRBV7-7; D call uncertain. CDR1 is SSHAT, CDR2 FNYEAQ, per germline (reference sequence). The CDR3 contains 16 residues. The chain's CDR3 is CASSLGINGRAETQYF. As DNA, the CDR3 is TGTGCTAGCAGCTTAGGAATTAACGGTCGGGCGGAGACCCAGTACTTC.

V usage is TRBV27 and J usage is TRBJ1-1, with D possibly being TRBD1 (6 bases). The V end lost 3 bases, the J end lost 9 bases, and 14 bases lay between the germline ends. CDR1 is MNHEY, CDR2 SMNVEV, per germline (reference sequence). The CDR3 is 13 amino acids. The CDR3 sequence is CASSLVQGSQAFF. As DNA, the CDR3 is TGTGCCAGCAGTTTGGTACAGGGTAGCCAAGCTTTCTTT.

CDR3 region: CASSLAWGDGYTF. CDR3 nucleotides: TGTGCCAGCAGTTTAGCCTGGGGCGACGGCTACACCTTC. V usage is TRBV12-3 or TRBV12-4 and J usage is TRBJ1-2; a possible D gene is TRBD1 (5 bases). Between the trimmed V and J ends, which lost 0 bases and 8 bases, there was a span of 10 bases. This CDR3 contains 13 residues.

This chain joins TRBV5-4 and TRBJ2-6; no clear D. Germline lookup yields CDR1 SGHNT and CDR2 YYREEE (reference sequence). Deletions cut 1 base from V and 0 bases from J, with 8 bases between. There are 16 residues in the CDR3. This CDR3 is CASSLLSLSGANVLTF. CDR3 coding DNA: TGTGCCAGCAGCTTGTTAAGTCTCTCTGGGGCCAACGTCCTGACTTTC.